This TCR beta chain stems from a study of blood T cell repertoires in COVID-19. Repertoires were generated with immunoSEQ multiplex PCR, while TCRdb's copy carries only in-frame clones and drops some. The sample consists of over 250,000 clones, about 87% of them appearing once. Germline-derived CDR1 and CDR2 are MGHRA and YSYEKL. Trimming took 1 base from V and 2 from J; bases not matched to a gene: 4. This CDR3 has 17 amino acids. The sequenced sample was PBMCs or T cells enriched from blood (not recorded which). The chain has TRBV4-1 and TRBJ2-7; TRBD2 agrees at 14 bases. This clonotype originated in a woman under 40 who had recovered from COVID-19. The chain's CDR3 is CASSQAQGLAGAYEQYF. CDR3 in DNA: TGCGCCAGCAGCCAAGCCCAGGGACTAGCGGGGGCCTACGAGCAGTACTTC.